The rows below give T cell receptor beta chains drawn from one sample of a study of OX40 agonist ivuxolimab in advanced cancers. The assay was immunoSEQ multiplex PCR, and TCRdb's table has in-frame clones only and misses some. The sample yields about 50,000 clones, around 88% seen once. Sequenced material: CD4+ or CD8+ T cells sorted from blood, taken in a trial of the OX40 agonist ivuxolimab. Every receptor here comes from an adult with an advanced solid tumor such as melanoma, head and neck, liver or kidney cancer. Each CDR3 is given with its conserved first and last residue. The D gene is left open where the match is weak. Clone size is given for some rows only: seen once, a few or many times, or a class if the clone is expanded.

clone size: -; J gene: TRBJ2-7; V gene: TRBV4-2; D gene: -; CDR3 protein: CASSQDPTRSYEQYF; CDR3 DNA: TGTGCCAGCAGCCAAGACCCGACTAGGTCCTACGAGCAGTACTTC
clone size: once; J gene: TRBJ2-1; V gene: TRBV19; D gene: TRBD2; CDR3 protein: CASSIALAGVYEQFF; CDR3 DNA: TGTGCCAGTAGTATAGCTCTAGCGGGAGTATATGAGCAGTTCTTC
clone size: few; J gene: TRBJ1-5; V gene: TRBV11-3; D gene: TRBD1; CDR3 protein: CASSFIRGSNQPQHF; CDR3 DNA: TGTGCCAGCAGCTTCATCAGGGGGAGCAATCAGCCCCAGCATTTT
clone size: -; J gene: TRBJ2-5; V gene: TRBV11-2; D gene: -; CDR3 protein: CASSLRETQYF; CDR3 DNA: TGTGCCAGCAGCTTGAGAGAGACCCAGTACTTC
clone size: -; J gene: TRBJ2-2; V gene: TRBV7-6; D gene: -; CDR3 protein: CASSSGGQTNTGELFF; CDR3 DNA: TGTGCCAGCAGTTCCGGGGGACAAACTAACACCGGGGAGCTGTTTTTT
clone size: -; J gene: TRBJ2-2; V gene: TRBV4-1; D gene: -; CDR3 protein: CASTSFTGLNTGELFF; CDR3 DNA: TGCGCCAGCACGTCATTCACAGGGCTAAACACCGGGGAGCTGTTTTTT
clone size: -; J gene: TRBJ2-2; V gene: TRBV30; D gene: -; CDR3 protein: CAWNAGAYTGELFF; CDR3 DNA: TGTGCCTGGAATGCAGGGGCATACACCGGGGAGCTGTTTTTT
clone size: -; J gene: TRBJ1-1; V gene: TRBV15; D gene: -; CDR3 protein: CATSRKISMNTEAFF; CDR3 DNA: TGTGCCACCAGCAGAAAGATATCTATGAACACTGAAGCTTTCTTT
clone size: -; J gene: TRBJ2-5; V gene: TRBV2; D gene: -; CDR3 protein: CASSVRETQYF; CDR3 DNA: TGTGCCAGCAGTGTGCGAGAGACCCAGTACTTC
clone size: -; J gene: TRBJ2-7; V gene: TRBV5-6; D gene: -; CDR3 protein: CASSVRQIYEQYF; CDR3 DNA: TGTGCCAGCAGCGTCCGACAGATCTACGAGCAGTACTTC
clone size: -; J gene: TRBJ2-2; V gene: TRBV10-1; D gene: -; CDR3 protein: CASSRGHPNTGELFF; CDR3 DNA: TGCGCCAGCAGCCGGGGACACCCGAACACCGGGGAGCTGTTTTTT
clone size: -; J gene: TRBJ2-7; V gene: TRBV5-1; D gene: -; CDR3 protein: CASSFRGSPYEQYF; CDR3 DNA: TGCGCCAGCAGCTTTCGCGGTTCGCCCTACGAGCAGTACTTC
clone size: -; J gene: TRBJ2-2; V gene: TRBV5-4; D gene: TRBD1; CDR3 protein: CASSLAWTGGTGELFF; CDR3 DNA: TGTGCCAGCAGCCTCGCGTGGACAGGGGGAACCGGGGAGCTGTTTTTT
clone size: -; J gene: TRBJ2-5; V gene: TRBV5-1; D gene: -; CDR3 protein: CASSYQETQYF; CDR3 DNA: TGCGCCAGCAGCTACCAAGAGACCCAGTACTTC
clone size: -; J gene: TRBJ2-3; V gene: TRBV10-3; D gene: -; CDR3 protein: CAIKPTANTDTQYF; CDR3 DNA: TGTGCCATCAAGCCGACAGCTAACACAGATACGCAGTATTTT